This T cell receptor beta chain was captured by sequencing in a study of blood T cell repertoires in COVID-19. Study summary: The samples span acute and convalescent COVID-19 from the United States, Italy and Spain.

The authors' processing: It was from reference gene primer amplification that nucleated cell counts were estimated. Profiling relied on immunoSEQ multiplex PCR, and the TCRdb table lists in-frame clones only, not all of them. D and trimming come from the DNA, and the V and J calls and clone size come from that table. The sample lists roughly 500,000 clones, approximately 86% seen once, with 7% to 10% in the top ten. The CDR3 is 17 amino acids. Losses at the gene ends were 4 bases for V and 3 bases for J; bases not matched to a gene: 15. The germline gives CDR1 SGDLS, CDR2 YYNGEE. Ages ranged from about 18 to 89 years, with residence in about 24 US areas.

The receptor was isolated from a woman aged 55-75 years who had recovered from COVID-19. The V gene is TRBV9, the J gene TRBJ1-2; 7 bases align to TRBD1. Sequencing was performed on PBMCs or T cells enriched from blood (not recorded which). The DNA of the CDR3 is TGTGCCAGCAGCCCCAGGCTCCAGGGGGGATTGGACTATGGCTACACCTTC. It specifies CASSPRLQGGLDYGYTF.